This T cell receptor (beta chain) appears in the sequencing data of a study of T-cell memory formation after mild COVID-19. In the study overall: TCR clusters largely stayed donor specific. Study results and caveats: Clones which contracted sat mainly in CM and EM if CD4+, and in EMRA if CD8+.

This clonotype was observed at least ten times. Its antigen is as yet unknown. With constant-segment primers, 5'RACE yielded cDNA libraries of TCR alpha and TCR beta that carried sample barcodes and UMIs. Each CDR3 protein is one row after TCRdb ran MiXCR on the 5' RACE reads. The table lists a few hundred thousand distinct CDR3 sequences, more than 15% of them singletons. Germline CDR1 reads SGHVS; CDR2 reads FNYEAQ. V lost 5 bases, J lost 2 bases, and 4 bases stayed unmatched. This CDR3 is 14 amino acids long. The chain recombines TRBV7-6 with TRBJ2-3; 7 nucleotides line up with TRBD2. The sequencing sample was made of PBMCs or a T cell subset sorted from them (not recorded which). This receptor was identified in a man younger than 35 who had mild COVID-19 (a few samples of this study predate the infection). Cell type and time point are not known. The CDR3 here is CASSPAGNTDTQYF. For the CDR3, the DNA is TGTGCCAGCAGCCCAGCGGGGAACACAGATACGCAGTATTTT. Full variable domain (missing parts from reference TRBV7-6 and TRBJ2-3): GAGVSQSPRYKVTKRGQDVALRCDPISGHVSLYWYRQALGQGPEFLTYFNYEAQQDKSGLPNDRFSAERPEGSISTLTIQRTEQRDSAMYRCASSPAGNTDTQYFGPGTRLTVL.